This TCR beta chain came from a study of blood T cell repertoires in COVID-19. Study information: PBMCs, B-cell-depleted T cells, or T cells provided the cDNA or gDNA that made up the material.

Categorization into cohorts depended on clinical history that participants reported. Germline V gene sequence: CDR1 SEHNR, CDR2 FQNEAQ (reference sequence). V was pared by 5 bases and J by 0 bases, with 4 bases of the junction left unmatched. The CDR3 sequence is 14 residues long. As originally analysed: Reference gene primer amplification gave nucleated cell count estimates. Profiled with immunoSEQ multiplex PCR; TCRdb holds only in-frame clones, not every one. From that table come the V and J calls and clone size; the DNA was used to work out D and trimming. The table includes hundreds of thousands of clones, about nine tenths detected once.

Sequencing was performed on PBMCs or T cells enriched from blood (not recorded which). V gene TRBV7-9 combines with J gene TRBJ2-7; 7 nucleotides agree with TRBD2. This TCR was recovered from a woman in her late teens or twenties who had recovered from COVID-19. The DNA of the CDR3 is TGTGCCAGCAGCCCCAGGGACTACTCCTACGAGCAGTACTTC. Translating gives CASSPRDYSYEQYF.